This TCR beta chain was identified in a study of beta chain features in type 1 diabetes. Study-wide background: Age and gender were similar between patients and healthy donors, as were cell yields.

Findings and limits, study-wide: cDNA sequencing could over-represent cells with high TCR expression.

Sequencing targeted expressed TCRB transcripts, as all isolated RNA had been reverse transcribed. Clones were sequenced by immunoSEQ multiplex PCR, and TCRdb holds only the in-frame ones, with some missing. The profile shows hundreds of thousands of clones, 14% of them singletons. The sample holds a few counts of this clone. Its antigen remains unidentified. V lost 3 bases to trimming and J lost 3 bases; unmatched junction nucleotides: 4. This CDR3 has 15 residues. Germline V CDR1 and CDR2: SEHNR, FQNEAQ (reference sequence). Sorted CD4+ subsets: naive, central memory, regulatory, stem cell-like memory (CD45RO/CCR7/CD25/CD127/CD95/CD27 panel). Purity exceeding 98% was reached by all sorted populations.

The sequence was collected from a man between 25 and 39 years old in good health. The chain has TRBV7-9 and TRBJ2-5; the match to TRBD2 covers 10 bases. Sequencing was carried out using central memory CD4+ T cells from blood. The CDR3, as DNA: TGTGCCAGCAGCTTTTCGAGCGGGGGGGAAGAGACCCAGTACTTC. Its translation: CASSFSSGGEETQYF. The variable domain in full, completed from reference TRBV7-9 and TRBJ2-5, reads DTGVSQNPRHKITKRGQNVTFRCDPISEHNRLYWYRQTLGQGPEFLTYFQNEAQLEKSRLLSDRFSAERPKGSFSTLEIQRTEQGDSAMYLCASSFSSGGEETQYFGPGTRLLVL.